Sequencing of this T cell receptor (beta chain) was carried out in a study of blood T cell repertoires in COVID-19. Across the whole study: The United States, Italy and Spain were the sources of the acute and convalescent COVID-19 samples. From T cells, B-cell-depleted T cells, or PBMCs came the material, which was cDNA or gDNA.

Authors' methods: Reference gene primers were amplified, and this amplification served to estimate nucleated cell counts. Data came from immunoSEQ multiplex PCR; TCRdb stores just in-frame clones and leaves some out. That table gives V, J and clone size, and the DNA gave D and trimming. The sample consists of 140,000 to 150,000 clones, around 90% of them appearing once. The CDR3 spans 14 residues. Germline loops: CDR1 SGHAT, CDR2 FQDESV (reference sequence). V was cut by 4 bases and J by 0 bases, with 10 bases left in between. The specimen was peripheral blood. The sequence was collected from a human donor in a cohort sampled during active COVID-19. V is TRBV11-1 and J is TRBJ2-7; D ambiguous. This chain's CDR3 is CASSSGAISYEQYF. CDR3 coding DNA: TGTGCCAGCAGCTCCGGAGCTATCTCCTACGAGCAGTACTTC.